The text below deals with one TCR beta chain. As yet, its antigen is unknown. This sample is part of a study of T cell responses to AZD1222 COVID-19 vaccine. Method: immunoSEQ multiplex PCR; TCRdb's copy keeps in-frame clones and lacks some. The sample has just over 60,000 clones, about 70% seen once. This CDR3 is built from 14 residues. Germline CDR1 reads DFQATT; CDR2 reads SNEGSKA (reference sequence). The junction had 6 bases not matched to a gene; V was cut back by 5 bases and J by 6 bases. Study-wide results and limits: Baseline seropositives among AZD1222 recipients totaled only 6 or 7.

The V gene is TRBV20-1, the J gene TRBJ1-5, with TRBD1 identical over 11 bases. This sequence originates from an adult in good health. The sequencing used peripheral blood, collected on day 0 of AZD1222 vaccination. The CDR3 DNA is TGCAGTGCTGGTGGACAGGGGGCTGGTCAGCCCCAGCATTTT. Amino acids: CSAGGQGAGQPQHF.